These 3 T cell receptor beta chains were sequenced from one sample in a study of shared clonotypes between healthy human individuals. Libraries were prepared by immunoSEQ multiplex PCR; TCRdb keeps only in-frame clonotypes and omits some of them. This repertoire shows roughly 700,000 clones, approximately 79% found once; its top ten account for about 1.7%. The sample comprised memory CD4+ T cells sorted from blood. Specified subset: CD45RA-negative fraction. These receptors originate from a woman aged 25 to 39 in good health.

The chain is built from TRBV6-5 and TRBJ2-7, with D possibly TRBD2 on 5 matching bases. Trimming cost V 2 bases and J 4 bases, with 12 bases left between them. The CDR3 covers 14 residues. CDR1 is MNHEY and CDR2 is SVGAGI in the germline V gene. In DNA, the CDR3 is TGTGCCAGCAGTTACGGAGGTACGGTATACGAGCAGTACTTC. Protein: CASSYGGTVYEQYF.

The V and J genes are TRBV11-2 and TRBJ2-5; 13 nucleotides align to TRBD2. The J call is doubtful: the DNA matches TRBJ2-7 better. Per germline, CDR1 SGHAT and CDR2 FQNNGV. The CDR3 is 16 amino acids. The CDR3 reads CASSLVGLAGAGEQYF. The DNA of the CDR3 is TGTGCCAGCAGCTTAGTAGGACTAGCGGGAGCAGGCGAGCAGTACTTC.

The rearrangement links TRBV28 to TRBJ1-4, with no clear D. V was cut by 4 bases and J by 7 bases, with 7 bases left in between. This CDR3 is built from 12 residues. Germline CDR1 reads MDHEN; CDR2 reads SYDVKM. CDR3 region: CASSYTGEKLFF. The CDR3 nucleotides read TGTGCCAGCAGTTATACGGGTGAAAAACTGTTTTTT.